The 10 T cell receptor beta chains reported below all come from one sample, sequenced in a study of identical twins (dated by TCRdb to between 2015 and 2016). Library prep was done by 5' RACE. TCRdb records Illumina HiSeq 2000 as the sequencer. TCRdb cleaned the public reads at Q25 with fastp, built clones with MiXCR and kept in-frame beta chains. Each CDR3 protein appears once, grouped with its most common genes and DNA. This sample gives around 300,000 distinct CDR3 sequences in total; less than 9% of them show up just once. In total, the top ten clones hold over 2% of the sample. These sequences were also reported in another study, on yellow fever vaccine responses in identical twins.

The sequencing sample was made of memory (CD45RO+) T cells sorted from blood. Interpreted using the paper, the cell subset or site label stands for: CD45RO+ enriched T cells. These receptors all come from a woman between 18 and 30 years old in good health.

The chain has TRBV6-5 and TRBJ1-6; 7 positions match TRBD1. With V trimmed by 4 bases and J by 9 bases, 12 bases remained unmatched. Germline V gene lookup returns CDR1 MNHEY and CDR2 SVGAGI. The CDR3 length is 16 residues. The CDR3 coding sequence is TGTGCCAGCAGTTCAGTAGACAGGGTGGCTCCTTCACCCCTCCACTTT. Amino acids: CASSSVDRVAPSPLHF.

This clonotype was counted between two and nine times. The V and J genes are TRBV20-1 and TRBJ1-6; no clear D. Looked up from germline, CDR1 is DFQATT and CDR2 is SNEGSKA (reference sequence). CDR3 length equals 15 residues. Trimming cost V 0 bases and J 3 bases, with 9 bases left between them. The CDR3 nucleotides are TGCAGTGCTAGAGAGTCGGTTATCTATAATTCACCCCTCCACTTT. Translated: CSARESVIYNSPLHF.

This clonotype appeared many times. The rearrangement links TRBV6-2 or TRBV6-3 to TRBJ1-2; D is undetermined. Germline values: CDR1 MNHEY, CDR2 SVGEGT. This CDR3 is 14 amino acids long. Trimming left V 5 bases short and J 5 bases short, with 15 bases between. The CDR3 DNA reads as TGTGCCAGCAGTCGCGACCCAACGGCGTATGGCTACACCTTC. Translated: CASSRDPTAYGYTF.

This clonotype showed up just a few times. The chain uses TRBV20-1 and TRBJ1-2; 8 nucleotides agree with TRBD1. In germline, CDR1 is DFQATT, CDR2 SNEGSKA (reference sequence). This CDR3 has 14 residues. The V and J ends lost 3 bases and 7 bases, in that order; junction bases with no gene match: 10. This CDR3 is CSASRTGGSGGYTF. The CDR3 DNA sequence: TGCAGTGCTAGTCGAACAGGGGGTAGCGGTGGCTACACCTTC.

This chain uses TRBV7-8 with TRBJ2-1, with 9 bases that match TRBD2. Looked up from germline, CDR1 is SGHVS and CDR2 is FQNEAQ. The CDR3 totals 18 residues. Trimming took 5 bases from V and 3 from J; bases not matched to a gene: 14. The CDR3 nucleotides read TGTGCCAGCAGCCCAGGGGTACTACTAGCGGGTCACTACAATGAGCAGTTCTTC. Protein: CASSPGVLLAGHYNEQFF.

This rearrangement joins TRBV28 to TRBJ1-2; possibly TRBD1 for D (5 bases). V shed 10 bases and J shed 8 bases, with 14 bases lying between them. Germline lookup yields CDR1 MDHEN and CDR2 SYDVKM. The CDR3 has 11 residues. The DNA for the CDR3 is TGTGCCACCAATTCAGGGAACGGCTACACCTTC. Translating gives CATNSGNGYTF.

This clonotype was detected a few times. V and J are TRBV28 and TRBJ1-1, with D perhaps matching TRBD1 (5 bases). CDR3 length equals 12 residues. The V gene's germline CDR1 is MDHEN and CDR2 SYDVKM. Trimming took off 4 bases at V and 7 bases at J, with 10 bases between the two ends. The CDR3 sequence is CASSSLTVEAFF. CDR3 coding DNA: TGTGCCAGCAGTTCCTTGACAGTTGAAGCTTTCTTT.

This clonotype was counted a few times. The CDR3 is CSGCQGGNTEAFF. CDR3 DNA sequence: TGCAGCGGATGTCAGGGGGGGAACACTGAAGCTTTCTTT. The V and J genes are TRBV29-1 and TRBJ1-1; 7 bases are a match to TRBD1. The CDR3 spans 13 residues. CDR1 and CDR2 from the germline V gene are SQVTM and ANQGSEA. V was clipped by 7 bases and J by 1 base; unmatched bases: 6.

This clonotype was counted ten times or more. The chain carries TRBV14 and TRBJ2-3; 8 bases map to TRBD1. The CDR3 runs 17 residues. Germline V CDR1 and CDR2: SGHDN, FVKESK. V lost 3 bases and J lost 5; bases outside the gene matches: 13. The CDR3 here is CASSHLQGGVTGDTQYF. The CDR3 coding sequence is TGTGCCAGCAGCCACTTACAGGGGGGAGTAACGGGAGATACGCAGTATTTT.

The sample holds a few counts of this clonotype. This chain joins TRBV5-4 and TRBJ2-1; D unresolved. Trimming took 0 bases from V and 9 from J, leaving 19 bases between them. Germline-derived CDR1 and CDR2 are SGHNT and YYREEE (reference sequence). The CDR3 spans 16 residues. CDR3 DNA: TGTGCCAGCAGCTTGGCCGCTACATCCCGACCGGCTGAGCAGTTCTTC. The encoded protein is CASSLAATSRPAEQFF. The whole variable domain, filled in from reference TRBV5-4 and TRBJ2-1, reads ETGVTQSPTHLIKTRGQQVTLRCSSQSGHNTVSWYQQALGQGPQFIFQYYREEENGRGNFPPRFSGLQFPNYSSELNVNALELDDSALYLCASSLAATSRPAEQFFGPGTRLTVL.